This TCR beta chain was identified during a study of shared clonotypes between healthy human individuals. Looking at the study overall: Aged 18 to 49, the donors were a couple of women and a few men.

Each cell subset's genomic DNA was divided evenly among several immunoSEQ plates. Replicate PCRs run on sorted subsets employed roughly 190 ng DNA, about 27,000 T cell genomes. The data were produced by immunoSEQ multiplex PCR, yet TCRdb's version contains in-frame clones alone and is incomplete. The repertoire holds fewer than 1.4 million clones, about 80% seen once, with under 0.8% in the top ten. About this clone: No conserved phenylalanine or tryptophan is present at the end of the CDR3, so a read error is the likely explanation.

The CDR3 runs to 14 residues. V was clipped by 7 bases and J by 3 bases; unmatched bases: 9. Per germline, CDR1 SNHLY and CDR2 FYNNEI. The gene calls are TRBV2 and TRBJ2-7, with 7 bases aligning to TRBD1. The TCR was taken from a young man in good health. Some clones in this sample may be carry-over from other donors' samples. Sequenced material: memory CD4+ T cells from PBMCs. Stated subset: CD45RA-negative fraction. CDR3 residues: CASTSRQGNYEQYS. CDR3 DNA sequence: TGTGCCAGCACGTCGAGACAGGGTAACTACGAGCAGTACTCC.